This T cell receptor beta chain was captured by sequencing in a study of T cell clonality in common variable immunodeficiency. Study-wide results and caveats: Common variable immunodeficiency TCR beta sequences reportedly had fewer deletions and N-nucleotide insertions.

CVID meant reduced serum IgG, IgA and/or IgM plus specific antibody deficiency. CVID subjects were around 16 female and just under 30 male, aged about 8 to 70. Equal genomic DNA amounts from CVID and control samples were sequenced. The table came from immunoSEQ multiplex PCR; TCRdb's copy has only in-frame clones and leaves some out. In total the sample includes approximately 35,000 clones, none of them seen once. In this sample, this clone turned up a few times. Its antigen remains unidentified. The sequenced material came from peripheral blood mononuclear cells. The clonotype originates from a human donor with common variable immunodeficiency.

The CDR3 sequence: CAAGQGANSPLHF. The covered CDR3 bases are TGTGCCGCGGGACAGGGGGCGAATTCACCC. The gene calls are TRBV30 and TRBJ1-6, with TRBD1 matching 12 bases. The DNA ends 3 residues before the CDR3 does, and the rest of the CDR3 is filled in from the germline J gene. Germline V gives CDR1 GTSNPN, CDR2 SVGIG (reference sequence). CDR3 length: 13 residues. The junction had 3 bases not matched to a gene; V was cut back by 8 bases and J by 7 bases.